These T cell receptor beta chains were read from a single sample in a study of identical twins. MiXCR, run by TCRdb on the 5' RACE reads, gives a single entry per CDR3 protein. The table lists about 340,000 distinct CDR3 sequences, more than 9% of them singletons. The sample was also linked to a second study, of yellow fever vaccine responses in identical twins.

Material for sequencing was CD8+ T cells sorted from blood. Receptor source: a woman aged 18-29 years in good health. CDR3s include the opening cysteine and the closing phenylalanine or tryptophan. D genes are given only for firm matches. Expanded clones get a size class; other rows say once, few or many, or leave the size out.

v_call	d_call	cdr3_length	j_call	clone_size	cdr3_aa	cdr3_nt
TRBV7-9	.	14	TRBJ2-1	many	CASSLGTTYNEQFF	TGTGCCAGCAGCTTAGGGACTACCTACAATGAGCAGTTCTTC
TRBV29-1	.	12	TRBJ2-7	many	CSVGDSGYEQYF	TGCAGCGTTGGGGACTCCGGGTACGAGCAGTACTTC
TRBV9	TRBD2	15	TRBJ2-5	few	CASSTELAAAETQYF	TGTGCCAGCAGCACCGAACTAGCGGCCGCCGAGACCCAGTACTTC
TRBV5-1	.	13	TRBJ2-7	few	CASSRDPSYEQYF	TGCGCCAGCAGCCGGGACCCCTCCTACGAGCAGTACTTC
TRBV28	.	13	TRBJ2-5	few	CASSPGVEETQYF	TGTGCCAGCAGCCCCGGGGTAGAGGAGACCCAGTACTTC
TRBV5-6	TRBD1	17	TRBJ2-2	few	CASSLFGQGANTGELFF	TGTGCCAGCAGCTTGTTCGGACAGGGCGCGAACACCGGGGAGCTGTTTTTT
TRBV20-1	.	13	TRBJ2-7	many	CSAADGGSYEQYF	TGCAGTGCCGCCGATGGCGGCTCCTACGAGCAGTACTTC
TRBV7-9	.	14	TRBJ2-1	.	CASRPLPGDNEQFF	TGTGCCAGCAGGCCTCTCCCAGGGGACAATGAGCAGTTCTTC
TRBV2	.	14	TRBJ2-1	.	CASRERTTYNEQFF	TGTGCCAGCAGGGAAAGGACCACCTACAATGAGCAGTTCTTC
TRBV7-9	.	11	TRBJ2-1	.	CASSLSYEQFF	TGTGCCAGCAGCTTAAGCTATGAGCAGTTCTTC
TRBV27	.	12	TRBJ2-3	.	CASSFTGDTQYF	TGTGCCAGCAGTTTCACAGGGGATACGCAGTATTTT
TRBV4-1	TRBD1	14	TRBJ1-1	.	CASSQFTGDTEAFF	TGCGCCAGCAGCCAATTTACAGGGGACACTGAAGCTTTCTTT
TRBV7-9	.	14	TRBJ1-1	.	CASSLSELNTEAFF	TGTGCCAGCAGCCTTTCGGAGTTAAACACTGAAGCTTTCTTT
TRBV5-1	TRBD1	14	TRBJ1-1	few	CASRDRDVTYEAFF	TGCGCCAGCAGGGACAGGGATGTGACTTATGAAGCTTTCTTT
TRBV15	TRBD1	13	TRBJ1-2	few	CATTTGGNYGYTF	TGTGCCACCACCACAGGGGGAAACTATGGCTACACCTTC
TRBV12-3/TRBV12-4	.	14	TRBJ2-3	.	CASSFHGGTDTQYF	TGTGCCAGCAGTTTCCACGGGGGCACAGATACGCAGTATTTT
TRBV27	.	12	TRBJ2-7	few	CASSLMGKEQYF	TGTGCCAGCAGTTTAATGGGAAAAGAGCAGTACTTC
TRBV7-9	TRBD1	12	TRBJ1-2	.	CASSYGQDGYTF	TGTGCCAGCAGCTACGGACAGGATGGCTACACCTTC
TRBV24-1	TRBD2	13	TRBJ2-1	few	CATSVGLDNEQFF	TGTGCCACCAGTGTGGGACTAGACAATGAGCAGTTCTTC
TRBV14	.	15	TRBJ2-7	few	CASSQGSGFSYEQYF	TGTGCCAGCAGCCAAGGATCAGGGTTTTCGTACGAGCAGTACTTC
TRBV5-1	.	14	TRBJ2-1	.	CASSFLGRGNEQFF	TGCGCCAGCAGCTTCTTGGGAAGGGGGAATGAGCAGTTCTTC
TRBV5-6	.	13	TRBJ1-1	.	CASSLTELTEAFF	TGTGCCAGCAGCTTGACAGAATTAACTGAAGCTTTCTTT
TRBV7-9	.	12	TRBJ2-1	few	CASSLADGEQFF	TGTGCCAGCAGCTTAGCGGACGGGGAGCAGTTCTTC
TRBV7-7	TRBD2	14	TRBJ2-1	.	CASSPREGRNEQFF	TGTGCCAGCAGCCCCCGGGAGGGCCGGAATGAGCAGTTCTTC